Below are 29 T cell receptor beta chains sequenced from a single sample in a study of T cell changes during pregnancy in multiple sclerosis. Profiled with immunoSEQ multiplex PCR; TCRdb holds only in-frame clones, not every one. The data show some 61,000 clones, with 91% seen just once and roughly 0.87% held by the top ten. The starting material was peripheral blood, obtained in the second trimester of pregnancy. These receptors were collected from a female donor with multiple sclerosis, enrolled in a pregnancy study.

In nucleotides, the CDR3 is TGTGCTAGTGGTTCCCCCGGCACAGAAAACACCGGGGAGCTGTTTTTT. It translates to CASGSPGTENTGELFF. V usage is TRBV12-5 and J usage is TRBJ2-2; D unclear. The CDR3 covers 16 residues. Germline lookup yields CDR1 LGHNT and CDR2 FRNRAP. V shed 4 bases and J shed 2 bases, with 14 bases lying between them. The entire variable domain, with the rest obtained from reference TRBV12-5 and TRBJ2-2, is as follows: DARVTQTPRHKVTEMGQEVTMRCQPILGHNTVFWYRQTMMQGLELLAYFRNRAPLDDSGMPKDRFSAEMPDATLATLKIQPSEPRDSAVYFCASGSPGTENTGELFFGEGSRLTVL.

The chain employs TRBV6-4 and TRBJ2-1; 8 nucleotides line up with TRBD2. CDR1 and CDR2 from the germline V gene are MRHNA and SNTAGT. The ends lost 4 bases at V and 3 bases at J; junction bases unmatched: 5. The CDR3 contains 15 residues. The chain's CDR3 is CASSVAGGFYNEQFF. CDR3 sequence (DNA): TGTGCCAGCAGTGTGGCGGGGGGCTTCTACAATGAGCAGTTCTTC.

The chain combines TRBV6-1 with TRBJ1-5, with 7 nucleotides matching TRBD1. Germline loops: CDR1 MNHNS, CDR2 SASEGT. Losses at the gene ends were 6 bases for V and 2 bases for J; bases not matched to a gene: 7. The CDR3 is made up of 15 amino acids. The CDR3 DNA reads TGTGCCAGCAGGGCAGACAGGGACGGCAATCAGCCCCAGCATTTT. Amino acid sequence: CASRADRDGNQPQHF.

The chain couples TRBV9 to TRBJ2-1; 8 positions match TRBD1. J gave up 2 bases and V 4 bases, and 5 bases lay outside the gene matches. The CDR3 is 15 residues long. CDR1 is SGDLS and CDR2 is YYNGEE in the germline V gene. The CDR3 reads CASSFRQGPYNEQFF. CDR3 DNA: TGTGCCAGCAGCTTTCGACAGGGGCCCTACAATGAGCAGTTCTTC.

The chain has TRBV10-2 and TRBJ1-2; D is undetermined. This CDR3 region has 16 residues. Per germline, CDR1 WSHSY and CDR2 SAAADI. Trimming took 3 bases from V and 4 from J, leaving 18 bases between them. The CDR3 DNA reads TGCGCCAGCAGTGACCCCCAAGGAGGGCGCGGCTATGGCTACACCTTC. Residues: CASSDPQGGRGYGYTF.

This chain joins TRBV7-2 and TRBJ1-6; D is uncertain. V was cut by 5 bases and J by 9 bases, with 29 bases left in between. The V gene's germline CDR1 is SGHTA and CDR2 FQGNSA. The CDR3 has 19 amino acids. CDR3 bases: TGTGCCAGCAGCCAGCGCATTCGTAGGAACCGAGCTCTAACTTCACCCCTCCACTTT. Translated, it gives CASSQRIRRNRALTSPLHF.

The gene calls are TRBV19 and TRBJ1-3; D gene ambiguous. The CDR3 spans 15 residues. Trimming shortened V by 7 bases and J by 0 bases, and 13 bases separated the two germline ends. Germline-derived CDR1 and CDR2 are LNHDA and SQIVND (reference sequence). CDR3 DNA: TGTGCCAGTACCACAGACGGATTCTCTGGAAACACCATATATTTT. It translates to CASTTDGFSGNTIYF.

The CDR3, as DNA: TGTGCCACCCCCGGGGGCTACGAGCAGTACTTC. Protein sequence: CATPGGYEQYF. The rearrangement links TRBV7-3 to TRBJ2-7, with a possible D match to TRBD2 (6 bases). Germline V gives CDR1 SGHTA, CDR2 FQGTGA. This CDR3 is 11 amino acids long. Trimming took off 10 bases at V and 3 bases at J, with 10 bases between the two ends.

CDR3 nucleotides: TGTGCCAGCAGCTTTGGAGGCACCTACGAGCAGTACTTC. It is translated as CASSFGGTYEQYF. This sequence joins TRBV7-9 and TRBJ2-7; D might be TRBD2 (5 bases). The V end was cut by 3 bases, the J end by 2 bases, with 8 bases between. The length of the CDR3 is 13 residues. Per the germline V gene, CDR1 is SEHNR and CDR2 is FQNEAQ (reference sequence).

This sequence joins TRBV2 and TRBJ2-4; the D gene is possibly TRBD2 (5 bases). The CDR3 has 14 amino acids. Between the trimmed V and J ends, which lost 4 bases and 3 bases, there was a span of 10 bases. From germline, CDR1 is SNHLY and CDR2 FYNNEI. CDR3 nucleotides: TGTGCCAGCAGTGTTGAGGGTTTCAAAAACATTCAGTACTTC. This codes for CASSVEGFKNIQYF.

This clone was counted a single time. The CDR3 region has the DNA TGTGCCTGGAGTTTGTTGACAGGGTCCTACGAGCAGTACTTC. Translation: CAWSLLTGSYEQYF. This chain uses TRBV30 with TRBJ2-7; the match to TRBD1 covers 7 bases. The CDR3 is 14 residues long. In germline, CDR1 is GTSNPN, CDR2 SVGIG (reference sequence). V was pared by 2 bases and J by 1 base, with 5 bases of the junction left unmatched.

The rearrangement links TRBV9 to TRBJ2-2; 7 bases line up with TRBD2. Germline V gene lookup returns CDR1 SGDLS and CDR2 YYNGEE. The V and J ends lost 4 bases and 4 bases, in that order; junction bases with no gene match: 16. This CDR3 has 18 amino acids. This CDR3 reads CASSQGLHLPHFTGELFF. In nucleotides, the CDR3 is TGTGCCAGCAGCCAGGGACTACATCTCCCTCATTTCACCGGGGAGCTGTTTTTT.

The chain has TRBV30 and TRBJ1-2; maybe TRBD1 (5 bases). V was clipped by 1 base and J by 6 bases, with 12 bases between them. In germline, CDR1 is GTSNPN, CDR2 SVGIG (reference sequence). The CDR3 length is 13 residues. CDR3 DNA: TGTGCCTGGAGTGACACAGGATATAATGGCTACACCTTC. Translated, it gives CAWSDTGYNGYTF.

This sequence joins TRBV29-1 and TRBJ2-3, with 11 nucleotides matching TRBD1. V shed 3 bases and J 5 bases; nucleotides not matched to a gene: 7. CDR3 length equals 15 residues. Germline CDR1 and CDR2: SQVTM and ANQGSEA. The CDR3 DNA follows: TGCAGCGTTGACCCGAGGACAGGGGGCGTAGATACGCAGTATTTT. It codes for CSVDPRTGGVDTQYF.

This chain connects TRBV30 to TRBJ1-3, with a possible D match to TRBD1 (5 bases). The germline V gene has CDR1 GTSNPN and CDR2 SVGIG (reference sequence). The CDR3 covers 13 residues. Trimming removed 4 bases from V and 0 bases from J, with 7 bases in between. The CDR3 here is CAWKGNSGNTIYF. In DNA form, the CDR3 reads TGTGCCTGGAAGGGGAACTCTGGAAACACCATATATTTT.

This sequence joins TRBV14 and TRBJ2-5, with a weak D call TRBD1 (5 bases). Germline lookup yields CDR1 SGHDN and CDR2 FVKESK. V shed 0 bases and J shed 4 bases, with 15 bases lying between them. CDR3 size: 16 residues. This CDR3 reads CASSQDYGANGETQYF. CDR3 DNA sequence: TGTGCCAGCAGCCAAGATTATGGGGCTAATGGAGAGACCCAGTACTTC.

The chain links TRBV29-1 to TRBJ2-2, with D perhaps TRBD1 (5 bases). The CDR3 length is 12 residues. The V end lost 5 bases, the J end lost 3 bases, and 7 bases lay between the germline ends. Germline V gene sequence: CDR1 SQVTM, CDR2 ANQGSEA. CDR3 DNA: TGCAGCGTTTTCAGGGACACCGGGGAGCTGTTTTTT. It specifies CSVFRDTGELFF.

The chain uses TRBV4-2 and TRBJ1-1; 7 positions agree with TRBD1. The CDR3 is 16 amino acids. The germline V gene encodes CDR1 LGHNA and CDR2 YNFKEQ. V lost 6 bases and J lost 2; bases outside the gene matches: 12. CDR3 nucleotides: TGTGCCAGCAGATACCTCCCGGGACAGTCCAACACTGAAGCTTTCTTT. Its protein product is CASRYLPGQSNTEAFF.

The CDR3 DNA reads TGTGCCAGCTCACCAACTCCAATAGTCAGGGGGAGCTATGGCTACACCTTC. It encodes CASSPTPIVRGSYGYTF. The chain carries TRBV18 and TRBJ1-2; TRBD1 agrees at 7 bases. Germline V CDR1 and CDR2: KGHSH, LQKENI. The CDR3 is made up of 17 amino acids. V trimming: 2 bases; J trimming: 4 bases; junction bases outside the gene matches: 13.

The CDR3 DNA sequence: TGTGCCAGCAGTTCCAGGGGGGCTCCCTCCTACGAGCAGTACTTC. This gives the protein CASSSRGAPSYEQYF. The chain links TRBV28 to TRBJ2-7, with D perhaps TRBD1 (7 bases). Trimming removed 4 bases at V and 0 bases at J, with 13 bases between. The V gene's germline CDR1 is MDHEN and CDR2 SYDVKM. The CDR3 extends over 15 amino acids.

The J gene is TRBJ2-1, the V gene TRBV2, with unresolved D. CDR3 length: 12 amino acids. The V gene's germline CDR1 is SNHLY and CDR2 FYNNEI. The V gene lost 10 bases and the J gene lost 1 base, with 8 bases spanning the gap. This chain's CDR3 is CATSPSYNEQFF. In DNA, the CDR3 is TGTGCCACCTCCCCTTCCTACAATGAGCAGTTCTTC.

The chain recombines TRBV6-5 with TRBJ2-7, with 9 nucleotides matching TRBD1. Trimming at V came to 2 bases and at J to 9 bases, leaving 5 bases not matched to a gene. The CDR3 extends over 13 amino acids. CDR1 MNHEY and CDR2 SVGAGI come from the germline V gene. CDR3 amino acids: CASSYGGQGAQYF. The DNA of the CDR3 is TGTGCCAGCAGTTACGGGGGACAGGGCGCGCAGTACTTC.

The gene calls are TRBV23-1 and TRBJ1-1, with D possibly TRBD1 on 5 matching bases. TRBV23-1 is an ORF, and what it does is uncertain. V was shortened by 5 bases and J by 5 bases, with 21 bases between the two germline ends. The CDR3 runs to 16 residues. In DNA, the CDR3 is TGCGCCAGCAGTGAATTGCCGGGGGAAACGGGAACTGAAGCTTTCTTT. Translating gives CASSELPGETGTEAFF.

In this sample, this clone turned up once. The chain has TRBV9 and TRBJ2-1; 10 bases are a match to TRBD2. CDR1 is SGDLS, CDR2 YYNGEE, per germline. This CDR3 has 16 amino acids. With 0 bases clipped from V and 4 bases from J, the junction kept 4 bases outside the gene matches. This CDR3 reads CASSVGGTSVYNEQFF. The CDR3 bases are TGTGCCAGCAGCGTAGGTGGGACTAGCGTATACAATGAGCAGTTCTTC.

The chain joins TRBV12-5 to TRBJ2-7; D might be TRBD1 (5 bases). V was shortened by 0 bases and J by 2 bases, with 11 bases between the two germline ends. Germline assignment: CDR1 LGHNT and CDR2 FRNRAP. This CDR3 comprises 15 residues. The CDR3 DNA follows: TGTGCTAGTGGTTTGGTACCCCAGGGTGCCTACGAGCAGTACTTC. As protein: CASGLVPQGAYEQYF.

This sequence joins TRBV15 and TRBJ1-6, with 7 bases matching TRBD1. Germline CDR1 and CDR2: LNHNV and YYDKDF (reference sequence). This CDR3 has 15 amino acids. V was clipped by 1 base and J by 9 bases; unmatched bases: 6. In DNA form, the CDR3 reads TGTGCCACCAGCAGAGTCCGGGACAGTGGTTCACCCCTCCACTTT. Translated, it gives CATSRVRDSGSPLHF.

The J gene is TRBJ1-1, the V gene TRBV20-1; D gene ambiguous. V was trimmed by 1 base and J by 11 bases, leaving 11 bases between them. Germline V gene data show CDR1 as DFQATT and CDR2 as SNEGSKA (reference sequence). The CDR3 covers 11 residues. This CDR3 reads CSARVEGEAFF. For the CDR3, the DNA is TGCAGTGCTAGAGTGGAGGGAGAGGCTTTCTTT.

J is TRBJ2-5 and V is TRBV5-1; TRBD1 matches 7 bases. The junction had 11 bases not matched to a gene; V was cut back by 3 bases and J by 0 bases. Germline CDR1 is SGHRS and CDR2 is YFSETQ. The CDR3 sequence is 17 residues long. CDR3 region: CASSYRRDRRYQETQYF. The CDR3 DNA reads TGCGCCAGCAGCTACCGTAGGGACAGACGGTACCAAGAGACCCAGTACTTC. The whole variable domain, filled in from reference TRBV5-1 and TRBJ2-5, reads KAGVTQTPRYLIKTRGQQVTLSCSPISGHRSVSWYQQTPGQGLQFLFEYFSETQRNKGNFPGRFSGRQFSNSRSEMNVSTLELGDSALYLCASSYRRDRRYQETQYFGPGTRLLVL.

The chain recombines TRBV5-1 with TRBJ1-6; TRBD1 aligns across 10 bases. The J segment lost 1 base and the V segment lost 4 bases, leaving 2 bases of the junction unmatched. Germline lookup yields CDR1 SGHRS and CDR2 YFSETQ. CDR3 length: 16 residues. CDR3 sequence (DNA): TGCGCCAGCAGCCCGGGACAGGGGTCCTATAATTCACCCCTCCACTTT. Its protein is CASSPGQGSYNSPLHF.